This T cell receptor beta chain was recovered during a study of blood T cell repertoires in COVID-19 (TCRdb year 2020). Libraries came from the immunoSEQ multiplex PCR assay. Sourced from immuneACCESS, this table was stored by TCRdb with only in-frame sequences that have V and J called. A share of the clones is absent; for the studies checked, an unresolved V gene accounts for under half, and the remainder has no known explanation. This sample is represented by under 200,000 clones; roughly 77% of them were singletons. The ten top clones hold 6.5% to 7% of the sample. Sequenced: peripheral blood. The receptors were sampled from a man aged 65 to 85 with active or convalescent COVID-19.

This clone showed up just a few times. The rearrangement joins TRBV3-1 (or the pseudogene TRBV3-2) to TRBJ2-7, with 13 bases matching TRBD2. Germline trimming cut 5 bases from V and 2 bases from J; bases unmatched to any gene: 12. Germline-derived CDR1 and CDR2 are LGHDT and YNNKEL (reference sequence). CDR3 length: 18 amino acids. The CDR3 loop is CASSNKLAGGTTAYEQYF. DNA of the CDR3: TGTGCCAGCAGCAACAAACTAGCGGGAGGGACAACCGCCTACGAGCAGTACTTC.